This is a list of T cell receptor beta chains from one sample in a study of vaccination and CD4 T cells after COVID-19. TCRdb re-analysed the PCR reads in MiXCR, keeping a single row per CDR3 protein. The sample contains some 15,000 distinct CDR3 sequences, less than 60% of which appear only once. These receptors are not linked to any known antigen. Sequenced: CD4+ T cells from blood, cultured in vitro. The receptors were gathered from a human donor who had recovered from COVID-19. CDR3s include the opening cysteine and the closing phenylalanine or tryptophan. Each record gives: V gene, CDR3 protein.

TRBV25-1	CASSQRLAGVADTQYF
TRBV15	CATRTSGTDTQYF
TRBV20-1	CSSYQGARDEQYF
TRBV18	CASSPGTGMNTEAFF
TRBV24-1	CATSDQDRVGTDTQYF
TRBV2	CASRRGLAGARYF
TRBV24-1	CATSDIAGARAFF
TRBV5-1	CASSLDVARNQETQYF
TRBV10-3	CAISEQEGTEAFF
TRBV7-2	CASSLTLDRTDMYSNQPQHF
TRBV20-1	CSARTGGAENQPQHF